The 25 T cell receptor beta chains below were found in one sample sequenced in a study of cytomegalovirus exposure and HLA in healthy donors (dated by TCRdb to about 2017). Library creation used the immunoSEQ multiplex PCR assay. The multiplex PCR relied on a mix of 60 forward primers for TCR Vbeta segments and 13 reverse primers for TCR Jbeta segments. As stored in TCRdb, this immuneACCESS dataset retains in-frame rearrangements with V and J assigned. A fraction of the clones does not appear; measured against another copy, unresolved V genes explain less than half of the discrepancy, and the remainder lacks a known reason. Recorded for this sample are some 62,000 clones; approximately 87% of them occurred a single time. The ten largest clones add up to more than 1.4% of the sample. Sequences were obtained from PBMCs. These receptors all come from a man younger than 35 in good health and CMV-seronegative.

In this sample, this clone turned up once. Written as DNA, the CDR3 is TGCGCCAGCAGCCAAGATCCCGAGGGGGCTGGTTATGGCTACACCTTC. Translated: CASSQDPEGAGYGYTF. The J gene is TRBJ1-2, the V gene TRBV4-1; 7 nucleotides agree with TRBD1. CDR1 is MGHRA, CDR2 YSYEKL, per germline. This CDR3 spans 16 amino acids. J was trimmed by 5 bases and V by 0 bases; bases with no gene match: 9.

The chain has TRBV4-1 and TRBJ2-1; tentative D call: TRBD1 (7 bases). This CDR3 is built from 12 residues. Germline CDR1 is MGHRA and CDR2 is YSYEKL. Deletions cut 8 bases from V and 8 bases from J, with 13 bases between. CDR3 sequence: CASSVRGDEQFF. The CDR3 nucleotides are TGCGCCAGCTCGGTCAGGGGGGATGAGCAGTTCTTC.

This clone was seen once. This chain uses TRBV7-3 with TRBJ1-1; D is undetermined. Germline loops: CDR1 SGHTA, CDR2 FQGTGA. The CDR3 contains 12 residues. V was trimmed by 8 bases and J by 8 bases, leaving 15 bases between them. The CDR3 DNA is TGTGCCAGCCAGTGGTCCCCCAAAGAAGCTTTCTTT. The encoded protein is CASQWSPKEAFF.

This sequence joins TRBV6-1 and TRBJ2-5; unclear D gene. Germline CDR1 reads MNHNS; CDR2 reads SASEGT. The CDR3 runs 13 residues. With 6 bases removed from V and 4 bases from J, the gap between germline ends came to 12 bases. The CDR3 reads CASRKPNGETQYF. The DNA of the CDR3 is TGTGCCAGCAGAAAACCGAACGGAGAGACCCAGTACTTC.

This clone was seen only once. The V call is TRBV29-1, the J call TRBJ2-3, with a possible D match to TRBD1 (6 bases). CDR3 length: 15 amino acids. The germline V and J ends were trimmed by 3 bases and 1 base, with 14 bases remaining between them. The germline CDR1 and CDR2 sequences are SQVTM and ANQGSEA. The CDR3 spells CSVDLDRMGTDTQYF. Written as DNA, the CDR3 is TGCAGCGTTGACCTCGACAGGATGGGCACAGATACGCAGTATTTT.

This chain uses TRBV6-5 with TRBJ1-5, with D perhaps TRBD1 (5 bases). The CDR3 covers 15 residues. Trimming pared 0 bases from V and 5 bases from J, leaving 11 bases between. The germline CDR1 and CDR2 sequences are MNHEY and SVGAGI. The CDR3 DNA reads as TGTGCCAGCAGTTACTCTCGGTCGGGGGATCAGCCCCAGCATTTT. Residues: CASSYSRSGDQPQHF.

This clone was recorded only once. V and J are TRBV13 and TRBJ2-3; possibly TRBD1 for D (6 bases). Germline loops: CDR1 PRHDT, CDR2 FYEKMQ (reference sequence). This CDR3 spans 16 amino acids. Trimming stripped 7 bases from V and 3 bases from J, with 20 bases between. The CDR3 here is CASTTIPGVITDTQYF. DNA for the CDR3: TGTGCCAGCACCACCATCCCAGGGGTTATAACAGATACGCAGTATTTT.

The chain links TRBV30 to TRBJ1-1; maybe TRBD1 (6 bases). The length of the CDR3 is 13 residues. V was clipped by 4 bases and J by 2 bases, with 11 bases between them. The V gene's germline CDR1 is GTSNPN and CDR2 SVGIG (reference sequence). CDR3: CAWKYRDNTEAFF. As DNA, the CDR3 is TGTGCCTGGAAGTACAGGGATAACACTGAAGCTTTCTTT.

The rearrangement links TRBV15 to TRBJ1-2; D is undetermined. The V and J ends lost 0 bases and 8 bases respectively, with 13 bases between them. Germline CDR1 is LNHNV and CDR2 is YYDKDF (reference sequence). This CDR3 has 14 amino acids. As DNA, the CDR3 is TGTGCCACCAGCAGAGATGGAGAGGTACGAGGCTACACCTTC. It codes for CATSRDGEVRGYTF.

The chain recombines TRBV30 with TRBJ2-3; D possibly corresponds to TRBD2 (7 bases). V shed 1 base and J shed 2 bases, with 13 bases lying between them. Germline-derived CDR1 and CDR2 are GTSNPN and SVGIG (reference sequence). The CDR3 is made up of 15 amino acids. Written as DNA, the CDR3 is TGTGCCTGGAGTGAGATCGGGGGGCACACAGATACGCAGTATTTT. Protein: CAWSEIGGHTDTQYF.

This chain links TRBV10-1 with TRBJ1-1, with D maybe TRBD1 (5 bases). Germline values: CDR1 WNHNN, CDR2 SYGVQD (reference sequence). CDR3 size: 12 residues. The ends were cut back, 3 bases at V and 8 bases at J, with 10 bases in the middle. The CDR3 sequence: CASSDPGVEAFF. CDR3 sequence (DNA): TGCGCCAGCAGTGACCCGGGGGTCGAAGCTTTCTTT.

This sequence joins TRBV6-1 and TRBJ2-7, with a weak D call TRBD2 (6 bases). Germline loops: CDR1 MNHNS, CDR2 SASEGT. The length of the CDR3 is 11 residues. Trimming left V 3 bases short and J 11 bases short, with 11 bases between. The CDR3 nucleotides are TGTGCCAGCAGTGAGGAGGGCCTCAAGTACTTC. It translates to CASSEEGLKYF.

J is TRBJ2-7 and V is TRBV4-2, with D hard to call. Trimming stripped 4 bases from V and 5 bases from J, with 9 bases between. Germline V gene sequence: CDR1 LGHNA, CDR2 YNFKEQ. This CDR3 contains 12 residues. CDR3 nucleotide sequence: TGTGCCAGCAGCCCGGGTACACACGAGCAGTACTTC. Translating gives CASSPGTHEQYF.

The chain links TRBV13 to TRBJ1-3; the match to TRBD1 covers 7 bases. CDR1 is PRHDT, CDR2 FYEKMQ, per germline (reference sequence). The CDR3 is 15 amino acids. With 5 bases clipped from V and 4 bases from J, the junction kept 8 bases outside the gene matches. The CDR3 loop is CASSRTRGTGNTIYF. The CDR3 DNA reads TGTGCCAGCAGCCGTACCAGGGGGACCGGAAACACCATATATTTT.

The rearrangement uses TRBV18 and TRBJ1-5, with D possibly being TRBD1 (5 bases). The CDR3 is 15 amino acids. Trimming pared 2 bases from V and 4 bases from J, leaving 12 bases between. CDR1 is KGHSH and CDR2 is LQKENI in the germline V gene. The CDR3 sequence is CASSPGAGTNQPQHF. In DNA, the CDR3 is TGTGCCAGCTCACCAGGGGCAGGGACTAATCAGCCCCAGCATTTT. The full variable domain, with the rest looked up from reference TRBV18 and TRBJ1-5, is NAGVMQNPRHLVRRRGQEARLRCSPMKGHSHVYWYRQLPEEGLKFMVYLQKENIIDESGMPKERFSAEFPKEGPSILRIQQVVRGDSAAYFCASSPGAGTNQPQHFGDGTRLSIL.

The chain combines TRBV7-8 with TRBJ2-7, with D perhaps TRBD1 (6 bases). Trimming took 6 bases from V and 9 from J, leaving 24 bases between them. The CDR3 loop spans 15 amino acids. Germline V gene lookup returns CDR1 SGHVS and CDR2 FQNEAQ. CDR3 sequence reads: CASSPEGVSEGWQYF. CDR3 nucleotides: TGTGCCAGCAGTCCCGAGGGGGTTTCCGAGGGATGGCAGTACTTC.

This CDR3 is CAWSVEGGTYEQYF. DNA of the CDR3: TGTGCCTGGAGTGTAGAGGGTGGGACTTACGAGCAGTACTTC. The chain links TRBV30 to TRBJ2-5, with D maybe TRBD2 (6 bases). The end of the DNA fits TRBJ2-7 better, so the J call may be wrong. This CDR3 has 14 residues. CDR1 is GTSNPN, CDR2 SVGIG, per germline (reference sequence).

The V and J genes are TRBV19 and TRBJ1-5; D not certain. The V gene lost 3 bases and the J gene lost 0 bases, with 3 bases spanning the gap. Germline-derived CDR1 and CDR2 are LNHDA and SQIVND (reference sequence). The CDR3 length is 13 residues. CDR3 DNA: TGTGCCAGTAGTATCAGTAGCAATCAGCCCCAGCATTTT. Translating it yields CASSISSNQPQHF. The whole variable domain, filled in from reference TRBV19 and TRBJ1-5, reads DGGITQSPKYLFRKEGQNVTLSCEQNLNHDAMYWYRQDPGQGLRLIYYSQIVNDFQKGDIAEGYSVSREKKESFPLTVTSAQKNPTAFYLCASSISSNQPQHFGDGTRLSIL.

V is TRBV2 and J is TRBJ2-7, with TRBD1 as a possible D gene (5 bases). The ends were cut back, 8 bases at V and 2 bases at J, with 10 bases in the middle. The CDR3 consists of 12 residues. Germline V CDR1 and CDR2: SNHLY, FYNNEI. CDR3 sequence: CASGAGAYEQYF. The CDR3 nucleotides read TGTGCCAGCGGGGCAGGAGCCTACGAGCAGTACTTC.

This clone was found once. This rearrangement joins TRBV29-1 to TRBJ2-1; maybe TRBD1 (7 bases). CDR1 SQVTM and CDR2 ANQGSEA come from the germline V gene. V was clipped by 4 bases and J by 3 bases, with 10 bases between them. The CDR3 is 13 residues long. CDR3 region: CSVGQGGYNEQFF. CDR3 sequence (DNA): TGCAGCGTTGGCCAGGGGGGCTACAATGAGCAGTTCTTC.

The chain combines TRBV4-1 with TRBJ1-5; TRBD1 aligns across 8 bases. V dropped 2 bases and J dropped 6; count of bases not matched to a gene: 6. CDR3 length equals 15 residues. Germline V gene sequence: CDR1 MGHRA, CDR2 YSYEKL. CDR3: CASSQLTGGFQPQHF. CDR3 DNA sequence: TGCGCCAGCAGCCAACTCACAGGGGGGTTTCAGCCCCAGCATTTT.

CDR3 region: CASSEARDSPLHF. In DNA form, the CDR3 reads TGTGCCAGCAGTGAAGCCAGGGATTCACCCCTCCACTTT. The chain carries TRBV6-1 and TRBJ1-6; a possible D gene is TRBD1 (5 bases). CDR1 and CDR2 from the germline V gene are MNHNS and SASEGT. Trimming left V 0 bases short and J 8 bases short, with 5 bases between. The CDR3 consists of 13 residues.

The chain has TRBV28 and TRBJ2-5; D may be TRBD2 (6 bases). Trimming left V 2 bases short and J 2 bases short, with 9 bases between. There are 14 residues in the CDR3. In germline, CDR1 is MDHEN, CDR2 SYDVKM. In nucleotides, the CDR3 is TGTGCCAGCAGTTTAGTGGGGGGTCAAGAGACCCAGTACTTC. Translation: CASSLVGGQETQYF.

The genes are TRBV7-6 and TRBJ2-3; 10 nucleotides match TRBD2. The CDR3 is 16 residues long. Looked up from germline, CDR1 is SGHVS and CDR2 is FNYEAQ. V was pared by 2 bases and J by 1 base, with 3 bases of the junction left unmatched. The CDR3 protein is CASSLSLAGGTDTQYF. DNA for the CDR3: TGTGCCAGCAGCTTATCCCTAGCGGGGGGCACAGATACGCAGTATTTT.

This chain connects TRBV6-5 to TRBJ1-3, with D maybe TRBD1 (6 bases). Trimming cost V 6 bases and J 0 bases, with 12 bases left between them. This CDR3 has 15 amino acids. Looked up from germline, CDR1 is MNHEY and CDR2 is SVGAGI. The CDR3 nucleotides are TGTGCCAGCAGGAGACAGGTGATCTCTGGAAACACCATATATTTT. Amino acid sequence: CASRRQVISGNTIYF.